This T cell receptor (beta chain) was captured in a study of human T cells and chemical hapten exposure. V shed 8 bases and J shed 11 bases, with 21 bases lying between them. Germline CDR1 reads SQVTM; CDR2 reads ANQGSEA. This CDR3 region has 12 residues. The time point was: pre-sensitization, week 0. Indicated treatment: therapeutic diphenylcyclopropenone sensitization with weekly scalp DPC. Only after blood had been drawn was each patch test applied. Suited to DPC and affected by alopecia, the donors ranged from 18 to 70 years old. This clonotype was recorded at least ten times. Each CDR3 protein is one row after TCRdb ran MiXCR on the RACE reads. The sample includes around 42,000 distinct CDR3 sequences, 9.5% to 15% seen only once; the top ten take over 5.5%.

This sequence joins TRBV29-1 and TRBJ1-1, with D possibly TRBD1 on 5 matching bases. The sequencing used whole blood, collected in connection with sensitization to the hapten diphenylcyclopropenone (DPC). This TCR was sampled from a woman in her twenties or thirties with alopecia areata. Some clones in this sample may be carry-over from other donors' samples. The CDR3 loop reads CSTGQGPLEAFF. For the CDR3, the DNA is TGCAGCACGGGTCAGGGACCGCTTGAGGCTTTCTTT. Full variable domain (remainder filled in from reference TRBV29-1 and TRBJ1-1): SAVISQKPSRDICQRGTSLTIQCQVDSQVTMMFWYRQQPGQSLTLIATANQGSEATYESGFVIDKFPISRPNLTFSTLTVSNMSPEDSSIYLCSTGQGPLEAFFGQGTRLTVV.